The 8 T cell receptor beta chains in this list originate from one sample, sequenced in a study of human thymus T cells. Only in-frame clones appear in the TCRdb table, and some are missing; sequencing was by immunoSEQ multiplex PCR. The profile shows around 70,000 clones, 85% to 95% of them singletons. Thymic tissue was derived from resections collected during corrective heart surgery. Sequencing was carried out using thymus tissue. The source is a girl under three years old with a congenital heart defect but otherwise immunologically healthy.

The V and J genes are TRBV21-1 and TRBJ2-5; the D call of TRBD1 is as the table states it, not checked on the DNA. TRBV21-1 is a documented pseudogene. This CDR3 is built from 16 residues. The CDR3 sequence is CASSKNLGTPQETQYF. As DNA, the CDR3 is TGTGCCAGCAGCAAAAATTTAGGGACACCTCAAGAGACCCAGTACTTC.

The chain couples TRBV18 to TRBJ2-7, with 11 positions matching TRBD1. This CDR3 spans 16 amino acids. After removal of 1 base from V and 6 bases from J, the junction contained 8 bases not matched to a gene. Germline loops: CDR1 KGHSH, CDR2 LQKENI. Written as DNA, the CDR3 is TGTGCCAGCTCACCACTCGGGACAGGGGGAAGGGGCGAGCAGTACTTC. Its protein is CASSPLGTGGRGEQYF.

The chain joins TRBV21-1 to TRBJ2-5; TRBD1 is the table's D call, not checked against the DNA. TRBV21-1 is assigned pseudogene status. The CDR3 is made up of 15 amino acids. The CDR3 reads CASSKYQGRQETQYF. The CDR3 region has the DNA TGTGCCAGCAGCAAGTACCAGGGGCGGCAAGAGACCCAGTACTTC.

On this clone: This CDR3 is also generated by other DNA sequences in the sample. This chain uses TRBV6-5 with TRBJ1-1; D gene ambiguous. V was cut by 2 bases and J by 5 bases, with 6 bases left in between. This CDR3 has 12 amino acids. CDR1 MNHEY and CDR2 SVGAGI come from the germline V gene. CDR3 sequence reads: CASSYGGTEAFF. The CDR3 DNA reads as TGTGCCAGCAGTTACGGCGGGACTGAAGCTTTCTTT.

CDR3 amino acids: CASSLVWDRFVWPQHF. The CDR3, as DNA: TGTGCCAGCAGCTTAGTATGGGACAGGTTTGTTTGGCCCCAGCATTTT. V and J are TRBV7-8 and TRBJ1-5, with 8 bases aligning to TRBD1. Germline CDR1 reads SGHVS; CDR2 reads FQNEAQ. V trimming: 1 base; J trimming: 9 bases; junction bases outside the gene matches: 11. The length of the CDR3 is 16 residues. Looking up the rest from reference TRBV7-8 and TRBJ1-5 gives the full variable domain: GAGVSQSPRYKVAKRGQDVALRCDPISGHVSLFWYQQALGQGPEFLTYFQNEAQLDKSGLPSDRFFAERPEGSVSTLKIQRTQQEDSAVYLCASSLVWDRFVWPQHFGDGTRLSIL.

This clone was counted a single time. This chain connects TRBV7-2 to TRBJ1-4; tentative D call: TRBD1 (6 bases). The CDR3 sequence is 14 residues long. Germline V gives CDR1 SGHTA, CDR2 FQGNSA. Trimming took 6 bases from V and 3 from J, leaving 11 bases between them. For the CDR3, the DNA is TGTGCCAGCAGATTCGACAGGTCTAATGAAAAACTGTTTTTT. Its protein is CASRFDRSNEKLFF.

The genes are TRBV4-2 and TRBJ2-5, with TRBD1 matching over 7 bases. Germline V gives CDR1 LGHNA, CDR2 YNFKEQ. The CDR3 extends over 16 amino acids. The junction had 8 bases not matched to a gene; V was cut back by 2 bases and J by 2 bases. The CDR3 coding sequence is TGTGCCAGCAGCCAACCACAGGGGTTTGCACAAGAGACCCAGTACTTC. This gives the protein CASSQPQGFAQETQYF.

V and J are TRBV29-1 and TRBJ2-2; a possible D gene is TRBD2 (5 bases). Germline loops: CDR1 SQVTM, CDR2 ANQGSEA. The CDR3 loop spans 13 amino acids. Trimming cost V 2 bases and J 6 bases, with 10 bases left between them. The CDR3 spells CSVELYGAGELFF. CDR3 DNA: TGCAGCGTTGAATTGTACGGGGCCGGGGAGCTGTTTTTT.